These 24 T cell receptor beta chains share one sample of origin, sequenced in a study of T cell responses to AZD1222 COVID-19 vaccine. Sequenced by immunoSEQ multiplex PCR; TCRdb stores in-frame clones only, minus some. The table records roughly 100,000 clones, roughly 84% of them present only once. Source: peripheral blood, taken on day 0 of AZD1222 vaccination. The receptors derive from an adult in good health.

The chain has TRBV29-1 and TRBJ2-1; D is possibly TRBD1 or TRBD2 (7 bases each). Germline CDR1 is SQVTM and CDR2 is ANQGSEA. The CDR3 sequence is 13 residues long. V gave up 6 bases and J gave up 10 bases, with 19 bases separating them. CDR3 loop: CSVPTGRVEEQFF. The CDR3 coding sequence is TGCAGCGTCCCGACAGGGAGGGTTGAGGAGCAGTTCTTC.

The chain recombines TRBV28 with TRBJ1-6, with D possibly TRBD1 on 6 matching bases. The CDR3 loop spans 13 amino acids. Looked up from germline, CDR1 is MDHEN and CDR2 is SYDVKM. V lost 5 bases and J lost 12, with 14 bases in between. For the CDR3, the DNA is TGTGCCAGCAGTCCCCAGGGACAAGGACCCCTCCACTTT. Protein product: CASSPQGQGPLHF.

V usage is TRBV2 and J usage is TRBJ2-5, with 14 positions matching TRBD2. The CDR3 extends over 19 amino acids. Germline V gives CDR1 SNHLY, CDR2 FYNNEI. V dropped 10 bases and J dropped 4; count of bases not matched to a gene: 20. The CDR3 spells CAIAMGLTSGRAGRETQYF. CDR3 DNA: TGTGCCATCGCGATGGGACTGACTAGCGGGAGGGCGGGGAGAGAGACCCAGTACTTC.

The rearrangement joins TRBV10-3 to TRBJ1-5, with 8 nucleotides matching TRBD1. The CDR3 has 14 amino acids. V trimming: 6 bases; J trimming: 6 bases; junction bases outside the gene matches: 7. CDR1 ENHRY and CDR2 SYGVKD come from the germline V gene. The CDR3 DNA reads TGTGCCATCAGGACAGGGGAAGGGGGTCAGCCCCAGCATTTT. Translated, it gives CAIRTGEGGQPQHF.

This clone was seen just once. The V and J genes are TRBV7-2 and TRBJ1-5; D gene ambiguous. The CDR3 covers 13 residues. The germline V and J ends were trimmed by 3 bases and 5 bases, with 8 bases remaining between them. Germline loops: CDR1 SGHTA, CDR2 FQGNSA. The CDR3 DNA reads as TGTGCCAGCAGCTTTTATACGGATCAGCCCCAGCATTTT. The encoded protein is CASSFYTDQPQHF.

The V call is TRBV6-5, the J call TRBJ1-4; D is undetermined. The J call could be wrong; TRBJ2-2 is a better fit for the DNA end. The CDR3 spans 12 residues. Germline V lookup: CDR1 MNHEY, CDR2 SVGAGI. Here the CDR3 reads CASKQSGRELFF. As DNA, the CDR3 is TGTGCCAGCAAACAATCAGGACGGGAGCTGTTTTTT.

This chain uses TRBV2 with TRBJ1-6, with 7 bases matching TRBD1. After removal of 7 bases from V and 1 base from J, the junction contained 4 bases not matched to a gene. CDR1 is SNHLY, CDR2 FYNNEI, per germline. The CDR3 has 15 amino acids. The CDR3 sequence: CASNLQGSYNSPLHF. The CDR3 nucleotides are TGTGCCAGCAACTTACAGGGGTCCTATAATTCACCCCTCCACTTT. Full variable domain (outside the CDR3, taken from reference TRBV2 and TRBJ1-6): EPEVTQTPSHQVTQMGQEVILRCVPISNHLYFYWYRQILGQKVEFLVSFYNNEISEKSEIFDDQFSVERPDGSNFTLKIRSTKLEDSAMYFCASNLQGSYNSPLHFGNGTRLTVT.

This clone was recorded once. The chain is built from TRBV29-1 and TRBJ1-1; D is uncertain. CDR1 is SQVTM and CDR2 is ANQGSEA in the germline V gene. V lost 5 bases and J 6 bases, leaving 13 bases between the germline ends. CDR3 length equals 12 residues. The CDR3, as DNA: TGCAGCGTTCGGCGGGGTTCGGCTGAAGCTTTCTTT. It yields the protein CSVRRGSAEAFF.

This chain uses TRBV6-5 with TRBJ2-5; D is perhaps TRBD1 (5 bases). Germline-derived CDR1 and CDR2 are MNHEY and SVGAGI. The CDR3 sequence is 14 residues long. The ends were cut back, 6 bases at V and 2 bases at J, with 13 bases in the middle. The CDR3 nucleotides are TGTGCCAGCAGCAGGGCGGAATTACAAGAGACCCAGTACTTC. This gives the protein CASSRAELQETQYF.

The chain uses TRBV5-1 and TRBJ2-1; no firm D call. CDR1 SGHRS and CDR2 YFSETQ come from the germline V gene. Trimming shortened V by 4 bases and J by 0 bases, and 17 bases separated the two germline ends. The CDR3 extends over 17 amino acids. CDR3 protein: CASSDLRQRSSYNEQFF. The CDR3 DNA is TGCGCCAGCAGCGATTTGCGGCAGAGGAGCTCCTACAATGAGCAGTTCTTC. The variable domain in full, completed from reference TRBV5-1 and TRBJ2-1, reads KAGVTQTPRYLIKTRGQQVTLSCSPISGHRSVSWYQQTPGQGLQFLFEYFSETQRNKGNFPGRFSGRQFSNSRSEMNVSTLELGDSALYLCASSDLRQRSSYNEQFFGPGTRLTVL.

This chain uses TRBV7-2 with TRBJ1-1; 7 positions match TRBD1. Per germline, CDR1 SGHTA and CDR2 FQGNSA. Trimming at V came to 0 bases and at J to 2 bases, leaving 6 bases not matched to a gene. CDR3 length equals 16 residues. CDR3 sequence (DNA): TGTGCCAGCAGCTTAGCCCGGCGACAGGGTAACACTGAAGCTTTCTTT. It codes for CASSLARRQGNTEAFF.

J is TRBJ2-2 and V is TRBV28, with no clear D. The V gene lost 3 bases and the J gene lost 4 bases, with 6 bases spanning the gap. The CDR3 totals 13 residues. CDR1 and CDR2 from the germline V gene are MDHEN and SYDVKM. In DNA form, the CDR3 reads TGTGCCAGCAGTTTCTGGGTCACCGGGGAGCTGTTTTTT. This sequence encodes CASSFWVTGELFF. The full variable domain, its missing parts supplied by reference TRBV28 and TRBJ2-2, is DVKVTQSSRYLVKRTGEKVFLECVQDMDHENMFWYRQDPGLGLRLIYFSYDVKMKEKGDIPEGYSVSREKKERFSLILESASTNQTSMYLCASSFWVTGELFFGEGSRLTVL.

The rearrangement links TRBV7-2 to TRBJ2-7, with D possibly being TRBD1 or TRBD2 (5 bases each). With 4 bases removed from V and 2 bases from J, the gap between germline ends came to 15 bases. Germline assignment: CDR1 SGHTA and CDR2 FQGNSA. CDR3 length equals 15 residues. For the CDR3, the DNA is TGTGCCAGCAGCTCCCGGGACGGACTTACCTACGAGCAGTACTTC. This sequence encodes CASSSRDGLTYEQYF.

The CDR3 sequence: CSVVPGYTGELFF. CDR3 in DNA: TGCAGCGTTGTTCCAGGGTACACCGGGGAGCTGTTTTTT. The genes are TRBV29-1 and TRBJ2-2; TRBD1 is a possible D gene (5 bases). Germline V CDR1 and CDR2: SQVTM, ANQGSEA. Trimming removed 4 bases at V and 3 bases at J, with 9 bases between. This CDR3 region has 13 residues.

The rearrangement uses TRBV9 and TRBJ1-2, with D uncertain. Trimming removed 0 bases at V and 5 bases at J, with 11 bases between. This CDR3 has 14 residues. Germline CDR1 is SGDLS and CDR2 is YYNGEE. The CDR3 bases are TGTGCCAGCAGCGTAGATGACTTCGGGTATGGCTACACCTTC. Protein: CASSVDDFGYGYTF.

This chain joins TRBV7-2 and TRBJ2-5, with TRBD2 matching 12 bases. With V trimmed by 5 bases and J by 7 bases, 2 bases remained unmatched. The length of the CDR3 is 13 residues. Germline CDR1 reads SGHTA; CDR2 reads FQGNSA. CDR3 region: CASSPGLAGTQYF. The DNA of the CDR3 is TGTGCCAGCAGCCCGGGACTAGCGGGGACCCAGTACTTC.

The chain has TRBV29-1 and TRBJ1-2; D is unresolved. Germline V CDR1 and CDR2: SQVTM, ANQGSEA. The CDR3 loop spans 13 amino acids. Trimming cost V 7 bases and J 2 bases, with 14 bases left between them. The CDR3 nucleotides are TGCAGCGACGGACTAGTGGGGAACTATGGCTACACCTTC. This encodes CSDGLVGNYGYTF.

As DNA, the CDR3 is TGTGCTAGTGGTCTGGGCGATGGAGAGACCCAGTACTTC. Translated, it gives CASGLGDGETQYF. The gene calls are TRBV12-5 and TRBJ2-5; D is unclear. The V end was cut by 5 bases, the J end by 4 bases, with 11 bases between. The germline V gene encodes CDR1 LGHNT and CDR2 FRNRAP. The CDR3 runs to 13 residues.

This clone appeared once. The chain has TRBV18 and TRBJ1-4, with unresolved D. The CDR3 is 13 residues long. Trimming took off 4 bases at V and 6 bases at J, with 9 bases between the two ends. CDR1 KGHSH and CDR2 LQKENI come from the germline V gene. CDR3 bases: TGTGCCAGCTCACTGGCCGCCGATGAAAAACTGTTTTTT. It specifies CASSLAADEKLFF.

The chain combines TRBV6-1 with TRBJ1-1; the D gene is possibly TRBD1 (5 bases). The germline gives CDR1 MNHNS, CDR2 SASEGT. The CDR3 sequence is 14 residues long. Trimming stripped 2 bases from V and 6 bases from J, with 13 bases between. The CDR3: CASSELPGRSEAFF. CDR3 DNA: TGTGCCAGCAGTGAACTACCAGGGCGGTCTGAAGCTTTCTTT.

This clone came up a few times. The rearrangement uses TRBV4-3 and TRBJ1-2; TRBD1 might be the D (5 bases). This CDR3 comprises 14 residues. CDR1 and CDR2 (germline): LGHNA, YSLEER. The V and J ends lost 0 bases and 3 bases respectively, with 8 bases between them. The CDR3 DNA sequence: TGCGCCAGCAGCCAAGATAAAGGGGACTATGGCTACACCTTC. Amino acids: CASSQDKGDYGYTF.

The chain couples TRBV2 to TRBJ1-4, with 7 bases that match TRBD1. This CDR3 spans 14 amino acids. V dropped 4 bases and J dropped 8; count of bases not matched to a gene: 7. The V gene's germline CDR1 is SNHLY and CDR2 FYNNEI. CDR3 nucleotides: TGTGCCAGCAGTGGACAGGGAGTCGGGGAAAAACTGTTTTTT. Translating gives CASSGQGVGEKLFF.

This clone was seen a handful of times. The genes are TRBV3-1 (or the pseudogene TRBV3-2) and TRBJ2-1; D is perhaps TRBD2 (6 bases). The germline gives CDR1 LGHDT, CDR2 YNNKEL (reference sequence). The CDR3 runs 13 residues. V was pared by 4 bases and J by 7 bases, with 11 bases between. The DNA for the CDR3 is TGTGCCAGCAGCCTGGGGGGAGTAAATGAGCAGTTCTTC. Its translation: CASSLGGVNEQFF.

The chain is built from TRBV5-1 and TRBJ1-1; D gene unclear. Per germline, CDR1 SGHRS and CDR2 YFSETQ. This CDR3 has 15 residues. V was trimmed by 4 bases and J by 4 bases, leaving 17 bases between them. The CDR3 sequence: CASSPSLRVATEAFF. The CDR3 nucleotides read TGCGCCAGCAGCCCCAGTTTACGGGTGGCCACTGAAGCTTTCTTT. The full variable domain, rest sourced from reference TRBV5-1 and TRBJ1-1, is KAGVTQTPRYLIKTRGQQVTLSCSPISGHRSVSWYQQTPGQGLQFLFEYFSETQRNKGNFPGRFSGRQFSNSRSEMNVSTLELGDSALYLCASSPSLRVATEAFFGQGTRLTVV.